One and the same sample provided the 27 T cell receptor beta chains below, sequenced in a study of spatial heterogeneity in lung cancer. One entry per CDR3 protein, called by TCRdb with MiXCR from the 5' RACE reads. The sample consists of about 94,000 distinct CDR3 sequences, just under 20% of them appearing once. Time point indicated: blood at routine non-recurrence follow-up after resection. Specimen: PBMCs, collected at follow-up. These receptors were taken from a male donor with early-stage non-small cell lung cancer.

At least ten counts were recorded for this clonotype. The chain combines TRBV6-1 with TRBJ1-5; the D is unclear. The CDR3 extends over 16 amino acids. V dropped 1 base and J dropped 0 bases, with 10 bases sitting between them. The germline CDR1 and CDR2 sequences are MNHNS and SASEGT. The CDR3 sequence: CASSEGPGDSNQPQHF. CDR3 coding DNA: TGTGCCAGCAGTGAAGGGCCCGGGGATAGCAATCAGCCCCAGCATTTT.

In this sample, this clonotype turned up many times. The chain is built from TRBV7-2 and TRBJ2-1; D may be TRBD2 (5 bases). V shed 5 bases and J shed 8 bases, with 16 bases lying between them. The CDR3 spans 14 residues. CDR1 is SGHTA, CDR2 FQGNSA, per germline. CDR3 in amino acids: CASSPPEREDEQFF. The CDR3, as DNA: TGTGCCAGCAGCCCGCCGGAACGGGAAGATGAGCAGTTCTTC.

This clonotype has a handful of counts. The DNA of the CDR3 is TGCGCCAGCAGATTCGGACAGGGGTCGGAGACCCAGTACTTC. It translates to CASRFGQGSETQYF. The gene calls are TRBV5-1 and TRBJ2-5; 9 bases are shared with TRBD1. This CDR3 is 14 amino acids long. Germline CDR1 reads SGHRS; CDR2 reads YFSETQ. The V gene end was trimmed by 5 bases and the J gene end by 5 bases; junction bases not matched to a gene: 7.

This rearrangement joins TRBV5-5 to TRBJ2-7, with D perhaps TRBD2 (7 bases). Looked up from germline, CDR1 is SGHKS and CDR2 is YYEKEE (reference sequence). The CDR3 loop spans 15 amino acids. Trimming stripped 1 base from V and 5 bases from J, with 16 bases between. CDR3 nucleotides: TGTGCCAGCAGCTTGCTCTGGGGGGGCCGGGACGAGCAGTACGTC. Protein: CASSLLWGGRDEQYV.

The CDR3: CASSGKRETTGELFF. CDR3 bases: TGTGCCAGTAGTGGTAAGCGGGAGACCACCGGGGAGCTGTTTTTT. The V call is TRBV19, the J call TRBJ2-2; TRBD2 matches at 8 bases. Losses at the gene ends were 5 bases for V and 4 bases for J; bases not matched to a gene: 6. The CDR3 loop spans 15 amino acids. Germline CDR1 LNHDA, CDR2 SQIVND (reference sequence).

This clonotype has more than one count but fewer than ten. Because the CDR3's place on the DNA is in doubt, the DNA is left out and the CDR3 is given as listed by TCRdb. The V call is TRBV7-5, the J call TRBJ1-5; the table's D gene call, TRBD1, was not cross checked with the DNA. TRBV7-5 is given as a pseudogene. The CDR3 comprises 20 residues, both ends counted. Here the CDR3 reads CISVSEARGHWAPGNQPQHF.

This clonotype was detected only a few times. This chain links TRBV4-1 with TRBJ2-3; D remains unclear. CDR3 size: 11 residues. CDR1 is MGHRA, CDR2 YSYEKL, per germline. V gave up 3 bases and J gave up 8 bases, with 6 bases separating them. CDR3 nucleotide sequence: TGCGCCAGCAGCCAGGAATCTACGCAGTATTTT. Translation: CASSQESTQYF.

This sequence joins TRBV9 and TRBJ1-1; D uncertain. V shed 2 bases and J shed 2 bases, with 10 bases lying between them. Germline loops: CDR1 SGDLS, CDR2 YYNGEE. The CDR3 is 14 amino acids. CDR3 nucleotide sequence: TGTGCCAGCAGCGTTACGGCGGCCAACACTGAAGCTTTCTTT. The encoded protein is CASSVTAANTEAFF.

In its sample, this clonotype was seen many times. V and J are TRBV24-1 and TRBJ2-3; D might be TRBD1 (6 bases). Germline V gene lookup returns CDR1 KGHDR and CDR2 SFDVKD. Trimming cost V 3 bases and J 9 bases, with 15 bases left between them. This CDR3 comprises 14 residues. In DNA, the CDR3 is TGTGCCACCAGTGATCACGGACAGTCGCAAACGCAGTATTTT. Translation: CATSDHGQSQTQYF.

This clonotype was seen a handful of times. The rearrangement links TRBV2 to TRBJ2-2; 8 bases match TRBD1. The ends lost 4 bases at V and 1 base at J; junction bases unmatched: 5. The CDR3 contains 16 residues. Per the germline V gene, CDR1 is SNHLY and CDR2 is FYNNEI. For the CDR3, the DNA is TGTGCCAGCAGTGTACAGGGGGTGAAGAACACCGGGGAGCTGTTTTTT. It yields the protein CASSVQGVKNTGELFF.

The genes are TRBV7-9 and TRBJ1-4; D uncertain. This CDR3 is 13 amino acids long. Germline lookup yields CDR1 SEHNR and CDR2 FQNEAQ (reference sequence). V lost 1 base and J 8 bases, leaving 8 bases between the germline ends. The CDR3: CASSLGPWEKLFF. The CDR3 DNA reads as TGTGCCAGCAGCTTAGGGCCATGGGAAAAACTGTTTTTT.

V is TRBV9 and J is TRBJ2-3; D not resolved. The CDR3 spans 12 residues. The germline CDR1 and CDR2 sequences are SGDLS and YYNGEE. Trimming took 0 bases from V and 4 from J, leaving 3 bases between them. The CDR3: CASSVASDTQYF. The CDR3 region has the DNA TGTGCCAGCAGCGTAGCTTCAGATACGCAGTATTTT.

The CDR3: CASSSRPLPDTQYF. CDR3 in DNA: TGTGCCAGCAGCTCCCGACCGTTGCCAGATACGCAGTATTTT. The rearrangement uses TRBV11-2 and TRBJ2-3; D gene unclear. The V end lost 4 bases, the J end lost 4 bases, and 12 bases lay between the germline ends. Germline V gives CDR1 SGHAT, CDR2 FQNNGV. There are 14 residues in the CDR3.

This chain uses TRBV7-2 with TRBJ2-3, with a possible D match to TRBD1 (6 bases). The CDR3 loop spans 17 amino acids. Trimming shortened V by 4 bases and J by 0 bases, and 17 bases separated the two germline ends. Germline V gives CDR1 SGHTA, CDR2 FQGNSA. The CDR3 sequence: CASSSRPPGQSTDTQYF. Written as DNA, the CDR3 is TGTGCCAGCAGCTCTAGACCCCCGGGACAAAGCACAGATACGCAGTATTTT.

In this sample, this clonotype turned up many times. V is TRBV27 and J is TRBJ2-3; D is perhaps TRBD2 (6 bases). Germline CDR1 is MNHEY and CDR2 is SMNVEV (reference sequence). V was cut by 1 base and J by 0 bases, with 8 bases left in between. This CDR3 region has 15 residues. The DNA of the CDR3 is TGTGCCAGCAGTTTATGGGGGACTAGCACAGATACGCAGTATTTT. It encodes CASSLWGTSTDTQYF.

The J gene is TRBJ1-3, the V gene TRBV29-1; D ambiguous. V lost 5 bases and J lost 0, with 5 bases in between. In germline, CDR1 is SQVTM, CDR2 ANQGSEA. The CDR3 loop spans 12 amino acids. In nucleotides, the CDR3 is TGCAGCGTTCGAATCTCTGGAAACACCATATATTTT. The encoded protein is CSVRISGNTIYF.

The CDR3 region has the DNA TGCGCCAGCAGCTTGGGGAGTAATAACTATGGCTACACCTTC. It yields the protein CASSLGSNNYGYTF. The V gene is TRBV5-1, the J gene TRBJ1-2; D unresolved. With 0 bases removed from V and 1 base from J, the gap between germline ends came to 7 bases. CDR1 and CDR2 from the germline V gene are SGHRS and YFSETQ. The CDR3 totals 14 residues.

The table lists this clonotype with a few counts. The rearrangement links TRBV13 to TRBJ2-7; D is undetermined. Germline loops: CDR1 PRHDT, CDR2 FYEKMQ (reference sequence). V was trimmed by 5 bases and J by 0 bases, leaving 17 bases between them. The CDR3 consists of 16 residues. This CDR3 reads CASSQHGNLVSYEQYV. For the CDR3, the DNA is TGTGCCAGCAGCCAGCATGGTAATCTAGTCTCCTACGAGCAGTACGTC.

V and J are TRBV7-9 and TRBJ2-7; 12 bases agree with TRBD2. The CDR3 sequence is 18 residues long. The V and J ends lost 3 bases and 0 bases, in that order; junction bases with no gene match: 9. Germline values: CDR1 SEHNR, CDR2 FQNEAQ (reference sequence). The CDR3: CASSFFRTSGDSSYEQYF. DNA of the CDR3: TGTGCCAGCAGCTTCTTCCGGACTAGCGGGGATAGCTCCTACGAGCAGTACTTC.

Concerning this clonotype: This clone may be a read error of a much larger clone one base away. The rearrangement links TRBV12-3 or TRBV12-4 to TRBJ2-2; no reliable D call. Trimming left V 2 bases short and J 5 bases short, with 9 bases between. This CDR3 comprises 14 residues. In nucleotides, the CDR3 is TGTGCCAGCAGTTTATGTAGGGATACCGGGGAGCTGTTTTTT. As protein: CASSLCRDTGELFF.

The CDR3 is CASSPQGGTETQYF. Written as DNA, the CDR3 is TGTGCCAGCAGCCCACAGGGGGGCACGGAGACCCAGTACTTC. The rearrangement uses TRBV7-9 and TRBJ2-5; 8 bases are a match to TRBD1. Trimming at V came to 5 bases and at J to 5 bases, leaving 7 bases not matched to a gene. Germline V lookup: CDR1 SEHNR, CDR2 FQNEAQ (reference sequence). This CDR3 is built from 14 residues.

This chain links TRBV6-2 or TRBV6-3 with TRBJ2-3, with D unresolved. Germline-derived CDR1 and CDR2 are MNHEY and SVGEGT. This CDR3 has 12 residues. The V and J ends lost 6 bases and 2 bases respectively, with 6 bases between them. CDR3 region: CASRVLTDTQYF. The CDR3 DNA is TGTGCCAGCAGAGTGCTCACAGATACGCAGTATTTT.

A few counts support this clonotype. CDR3 amino acids: CASSKGSSYEQYF. For the CDR3, the DNA is TGTGCCAGTAGTAAGGGTAGCTCCTACGAGCAGTACTTC. This chain joins TRBV19 and TRBJ2-7; no reliable D call. The V gene lost 4 bases and the J gene lost 0 bases, with 7 bases spanning the gap. The CDR3 is 13 amino acids. CDR1 is LNHDA, CDR2 SQIVND, per germline (reference sequence).

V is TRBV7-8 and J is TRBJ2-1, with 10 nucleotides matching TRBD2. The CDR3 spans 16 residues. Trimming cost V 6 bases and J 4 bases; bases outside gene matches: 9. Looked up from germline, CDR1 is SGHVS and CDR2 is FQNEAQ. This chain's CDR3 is CASSLAGASRYNEQFF. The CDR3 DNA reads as TGTGCCAGCAGTCTAGCGGGGGCTAGCCGGTACAATGAGCAGTTCTTC.

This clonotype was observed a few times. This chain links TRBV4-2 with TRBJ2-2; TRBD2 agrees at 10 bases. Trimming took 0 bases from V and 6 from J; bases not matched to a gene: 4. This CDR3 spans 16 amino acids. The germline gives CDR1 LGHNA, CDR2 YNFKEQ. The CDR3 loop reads CASSQEGLAGAGELFF. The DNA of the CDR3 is TGTGCCAGCAGCCAAGAAGGGCTAGCGGGAGCCGGGGAGCTGTTTTTT.

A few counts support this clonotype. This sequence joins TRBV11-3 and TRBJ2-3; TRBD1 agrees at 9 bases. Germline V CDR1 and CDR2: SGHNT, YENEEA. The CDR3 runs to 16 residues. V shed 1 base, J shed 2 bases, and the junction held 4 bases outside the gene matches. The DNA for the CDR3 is TGTGCCAGCAGCTTAGGACAGGGGGAACCCACAGATACGCAGTATTTT. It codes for CASSLGQGEPTDTQYF.

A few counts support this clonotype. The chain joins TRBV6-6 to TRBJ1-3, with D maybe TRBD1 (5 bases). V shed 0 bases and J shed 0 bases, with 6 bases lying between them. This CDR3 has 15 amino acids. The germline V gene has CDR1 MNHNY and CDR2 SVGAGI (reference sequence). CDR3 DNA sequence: TGTGCCAGCAGTTACTCGGGGGTCTCTGGAAACACCATATATTTT. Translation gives CASSYSGVSGNTIYF.